The TCR beta chain under discussion was sequenced for a study of blood T cell repertoires in COVID-19 (TCRdb year 2020). General notes on the study: Collaborator samples came from the United States, Italy and Spain and covered acute and convalescent phases of COVID-19. The prospective study material was composed of cDNA or gDNA derived from T cells, B-cell-depleted T cells, or PBMCs. Subjects who had been exposed to COVID-19, were actively infected with it, or had recovered from it provided the deeply sampled blood TCRbeta repertoires that made up the dataset. The repertoires were made available in a free public database intended to serve as a resource for research on the immune response to SARS-CoV-2. The samples were drawn from two sources: the first 160 participants of the ongoing ImmuneRACE study, and fewer than 1,500 subjects contributed by 6 global collaborators. Nearly every sample came with metadata listing a de-identified subject ID, COVID-19 status, age in years and sex. HLA class I and class II types, where available, came from metadata supplied by the sample provider rather than from assay-based typing.

The CDR3 measures 13 amino acids from cysteine to phenylalanine. The kept DNA is CDR3 alone, 39 bases in frame from the first base. A distance of 10 bases separates the germline ends of V and J, which lose 6 bases and 4 bases respectively. The germline V gene gives CDR1 as MNHEY and CDR2 as SVGAGI. The immunoSEQ Assay, a bias-controlled multiplex PCR, was used to amplify TCRbeta CDR3 regions from genomic DNA. The published analysis was carried out like this. The number of nucleated cells in each sample was estimated by amplification of reference gene primers within the assay. To quantify the absolute abundance of each unique TCRbeta CDR3 rearrangement, sequence reads were collapsed and filtered. For each sample, productive Simpson clonality was calculated by taking the square root of Simpson's diversity index across productive rearrangements. In TCRdb, the immuneACCESS table is reduced to in-frame sequences with V and J assigned. These tables do not hold every clone; where another copy was compared, an unresolved V gene accounts for under half, and the others remain unexplained. That table furnishes V, J and clone size, whereas the DNA furnished D and trimming. The sample table lists approximately 280,000 clones, roughly 80% of them with a count of one. Less than 5.5% of the sample lies in the top ten.

The research as a whole found: The quantity of clinical and demographic metadata differed by source and by participant and was supplied without curation.

A word on this clone: This clone's antigen is unknown. Qualities for individual bases were not recorded, and no much larger clone is one base off.

Participants in the prospective study were aged 18 to 89 years, lived in under 30 United States geographic areas, and enrolled through a virtual design. In the prospective study, cohorts were assigned on the basis of participant-reported clinical history obtained from a screening survey and a study questionnaire. Exposed participants were defined as having been in contact with someone with a PCR-confirmed or clinician-diagnosed COVID-19 case within 2 weeks of study entry. Each participant in the prospective study had whole blood, serum and a nasopharyngeal or oropharyngeal swab collected by mobile phlebotomists. Participants in the prospective study had the option to provide additional blood draws and questionnaires over a roughly 2-month period. Before DNA extraction, prospective study blood samples were shipped either frozen or at room temperature.

The chain couples TRBV6-5 to TRBJ1-3; perhaps TRBD1 is the D gene, with 6 bases matching. Sample: PBMCs or T cells enriched from blood (not recorded which). This clonotype was sampled from a middle-aged man who had been exposed to COVID-19. The CDR3 reads as follows: CASRPQGGNTIYF. The nucleotide sequence reads TGTGCCAGCAGACCACAGGGAGGAAACACCATATATTTT.